The rows below give T cell receptor beta chains drawn from one sample of a study of T cells in Graves' hyperthyroidism and ophthalmopathy. TCRdb re-analysed the multiplex PCR reads in MiXCR, keeping a single row per CDR3 protein. The repertoire includes over 700,000 distinct CDR3 sequences, around 20% of them detected once, and 16% sits in the top ten. Sequenced input: blood. The receptor source for this set is a woman aged 50 to 60 with Graves' hyperthyroidism that later progressed to Graves' ophthalmopathy. Both conserved end residues are part of each CDR3. The D gene is left open where the match is weak. Not every row has a clone size; where given, it reads once, few, many or a size class.

size: few; D: -; V: TRBV30; J: TRBJ2-1; CDR3: CASPRAAGSSYNEQFF; DNA: TGTGCCTCCCCCCGGGCGGCGGGGAGCTCCTACAATGAGCAGTTCTTC
size: many; D: TRBD1; V: TRBV12-3/TRBV12-4; J: TRBJ2-2; CDR3: CASSFRGPGELFF; DNA: TGTGCCAGCAGTTTTAGGGGGCCCGGGGAGCTGTTTTTT
size: many; D: -; V: TRBV2; J: TRBJ2-7; CDR3: CASSLKGFTYEQYF; DNA: TGTGCCAGCAGTCTCAAGGGGTTCACCTACGAGCAGTACTTC
size: -; D: -; V: TRBV19; J: TRBJ1-2; CDR3: CASSLTPAAGNGYTF; DNA: TGTGCCAGTAGTTTAACCCCGGCGGCGGGGAATGGCTACACCTTC
size: few; D: -; V: TRBV7-8; J: TRBJ2-7; CDR3: CASSLEIVVYEQYF; DNA: TGTGCCAGCAGCTTAGAAATTGTTGTCTACGAGCAGTACTTC
size: -; D: -; V: TRBV29-1; J: TRBJ1-1; CDR3: CSVEDTQRGSTEAFF; DNA: TGCAGCGTTGAAGACACCCAAAGGGGGTCCACTGAAGCTTTCTTT
size: many; D: TRBD2; V: TRBV27; J: TRBJ2-3; CDR3: CASSLSASGDHRDTQYF; DNA: TGTGCCAGCAGTTTATCCGCTAGCGGGGACCACCGAGATACGCAGTATTTT
size: many; D: -; V: TRBV3-1; J: TRBJ2-5; CDR3: CASSPDLEGETQYF; DNA: TGTGCCAGCAGCCCCGACCTGGAAGGAGAGACCCAGTACTTC
size: few; D: TRBD1; V: TRBV19; J: TRBJ2-1; CDR3: CASTPLNRGPHNEQFF; DNA: TGTGCCAGTACCCCCTTGAACAGGGGGCCCCACAATGAGCAGTTCTTC
size: many; D: TRBD1; V: TRBV5-5; J: TRBJ2-6; CDR3: CASSFVAGGRSGANVLTF; DNA: TGTGCCAGCAGCTTTGTGGCAGGGGGTCGTTCTGGGGCCAACGTCCTGACTTTC
size: -; D: TRBD1; V: TRBV28; J: TRBJ1-1; CDR3: CASSPSGTGLMNTEAFF; DNA: TGTGCCAGCAGTCCCTCCGGGACAGGTCTCATGAACACTGAAGCTTTCTTT
size: -; D: TRBD2; V: TRBV6-1; J: TRBJ2-1; CDR3: CASSITSGGQSSYNEQFF; DNA: TGTGCCAGCAGTATAACTAGCGGGGGGCAAAGCTCCTACAATGAGCAGTTCTTC
size: few; D: -; V: TRBV4-2; J: TRBJ2-7; CDR3: CASSQDVGEQYF; DNA: TGTGCCAGCAGCCAAGATGTGGGGGAGCAGTACTTC
size: -; D: -; V: TRBV11-2; J: TRBJ2-6; CDR3: CASSQLYSGANVLTF; DNA: TGTGCCAGCAGCCAGCTATACTCTGGGGCCAACGTCCTGACTTTC
size: -; D: -; V: TRBV4-1; J: TRBJ2-7; CDR3: CASSRQGRIPGEQYF; DNA: TGCGCCAGCAGCCGACAAGGAAGGATCCCAGGCGAGCAGTACTTC
size: many; D: -; V: TRBV3-1; J: TRBJ1-2; CDR3: CASSQDMLFGYTF; DNA: TGTGCCAGCAGCCAAGACATGTTGTTTGGCTACACCTTC
size: -; D: TRBD1; V: TRBV6-2/TRBV6-3; J: TRBJ1-6; CDR3: CASKNGGQGVKNSPLHF; DNA: TGTGCCAGCAAAAACGGAGGACAGGGGGTAAAAAATTCACCCCTCCACTTT
size: few; D: -; V: TRBV19; J: TRBJ1-5; CDR3: CASSIQTLGNQPQHF; DNA: TGTGCCAGTAGTATACAGACACTAGGGAATCAGCCCCAGCATTTT
size: many; D: TRBD2; V: TRBV20-1; J: TRBJ2-7; CDR3: CSGRGSGANYEQYF; DNA: TGCAGCGGGAGAGGTAGCGGGGCGAACTACGAGCAGTACTTC
size: many; D: -; V: TRBV20-1; J: TRBJ2-4; CDR3: CSAKDNQAKNIQYF; DNA: TGCAGTGCTAAGGACAACCAAGCCAAAAACATTCAGTACTTC
size: few; D: TRBD2; V: TRBV10-3; J: TRBJ2-3; CDR3: CAISESTSGGVTDTQYF; DNA: TGTGCCATCAGTGAGTCCACTAGCGGGGGGGTAACAGATACGCAGTATTTT
size: once; D: -; V: TRBV7-3; J: TRBJ1-2; CDR3: CASSLGRRGDYGYTF; DNA: TGTGCCAGCAGCCTCGGAAGGAGGGGCGACTATGGCTACACCTTC
size: -; D: TRBD1; V: TRBV27; J: TRBJ2-7; CDR3: CASRSGQGAYEQYF; DNA: TGTGCCAGCAGGTCGGGACAGGGTGCCTACGAGCAGTACTTC
size: many; D: TRBD2; V: TRBV3-1; J: TRBJ2-7; CDR3: CASSQDWGGEQYF; DNA: TGTGCCAGCAGCCAAGATTGGGGGGGCGAGCAGTACTTC
size: -; D: -; V: TRBV29-1; J: TRBJ2-2; CDR3: CSVDIYTGELFF; DNA: TGCAGCGTTGATATATACACCGGGGAGCTGTTTTTT
size: many; D: TRBD2; V: TRBV6-1; J: TRBJ2-1; CDR3: CASSDSGAGGRDEQFF; DNA: TGTGCCAGCAGTGATTCCGGAGCGGGGGGGCGTGATGAGCAGTTCTTC
size: few; D: -; V: TRBV19; J: TRBJ1-1; CDR3: CASSSISGAEAFF; DNA: TGTGCCAGTAGTTCCATATCGGGCGCTGAAGCTTTCTTT
size: -; D: TRBD1; V: TRBV6-1; J: TRBJ1-3; CDR3: CASRERRTGWNTIYF; DNA: TGTGCCAGCAGAGAAAGGCGGACAGGGTGGAACACCATATATTTT